This T cell receptor beta chain was captured in a study of PD-1 blockade in classical Hodgkin lymphoma. Method: immunoSEQ multiplex PCR; TCRdb's copy keeps in-frame clones and lacks some. The table has 90,000 to 130,000 clones, 80% to 90% seen once. Germline V gene lookup returns CDR1 PRHDT and CDR2 FYEKMQ (reference sequence). Trimming took off 5 bases at V and 6 bases at J, with 6 bases between the two ends. The length of the CDR3 is 11 residues. All patients relapsed after autologous stem cell transplantation, and brentuximab vedotin exposure varied. Concerning this clone itself: The antigen is unknown.

Findings and limits, study-wide: The causes of the repertoire differences, possibly disease activity or prior therapy, remain undefined. TCR diversity at baseline was reported to be reduced in newly diagnosed patients relative to healthy donors. Unlike CD8+ TCR diversity, which did not rise significantly by C4D1, CD4+ TCR diversity did. Complete responders possessed baseline diversity comparable to newly diagnosed patients.

This chain connects TRBV13 to TRBJ2-3; D gene uncertain. The receptor comes from a human donor with classical Hodgkin lymphoma. The sample in question was peripheral blood mononuclear cells (PBMCs), obtained before the second cycle of nivolumab. This chain's CDR3 is CASSLRDTQYF. CDR3 in DNA: TGTGCCAGCAGCCTGAGGGATACGCAGTATTTT.